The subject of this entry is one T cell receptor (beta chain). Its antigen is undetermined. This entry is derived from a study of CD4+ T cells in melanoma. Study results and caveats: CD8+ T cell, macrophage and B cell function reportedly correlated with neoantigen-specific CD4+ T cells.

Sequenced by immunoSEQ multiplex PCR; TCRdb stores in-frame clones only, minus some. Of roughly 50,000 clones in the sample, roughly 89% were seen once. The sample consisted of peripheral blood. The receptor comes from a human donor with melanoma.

This CDR3 is CSVEEARGGREAFF. The CDR3 nucleotides are TGCAGCGTTGAAGAGGCCCGAGGCGGGCGGGAAGCTTTCTTT. The chain links TRBV29-1 to TRBJ1-1, with D uncertain. The CDR3 length is 14 residues. Trimming pared 0 bases from V and 8 bases from J, leaving 16 bases between. CDR1 is SQVTM and CDR2 is ANQGSEA in the germline V gene.